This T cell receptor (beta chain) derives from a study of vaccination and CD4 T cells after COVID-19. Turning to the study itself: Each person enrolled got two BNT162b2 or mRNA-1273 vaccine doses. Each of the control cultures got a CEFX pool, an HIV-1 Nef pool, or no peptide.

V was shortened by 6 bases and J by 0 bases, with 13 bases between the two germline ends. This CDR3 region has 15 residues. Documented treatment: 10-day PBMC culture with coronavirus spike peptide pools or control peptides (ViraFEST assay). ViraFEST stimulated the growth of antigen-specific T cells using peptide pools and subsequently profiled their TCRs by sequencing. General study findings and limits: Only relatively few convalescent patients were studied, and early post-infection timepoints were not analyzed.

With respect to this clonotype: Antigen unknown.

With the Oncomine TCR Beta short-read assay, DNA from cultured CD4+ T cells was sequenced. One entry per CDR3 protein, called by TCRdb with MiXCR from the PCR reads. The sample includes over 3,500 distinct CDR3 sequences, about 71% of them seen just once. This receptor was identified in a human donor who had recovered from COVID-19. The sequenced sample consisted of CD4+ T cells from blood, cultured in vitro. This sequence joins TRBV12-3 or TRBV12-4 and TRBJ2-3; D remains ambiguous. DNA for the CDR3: TGTGCCAGCAGCCCGTCTCGGGCTAGCACAGATACGCAGTATTTT. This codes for CASSPSRASTDTQYF.